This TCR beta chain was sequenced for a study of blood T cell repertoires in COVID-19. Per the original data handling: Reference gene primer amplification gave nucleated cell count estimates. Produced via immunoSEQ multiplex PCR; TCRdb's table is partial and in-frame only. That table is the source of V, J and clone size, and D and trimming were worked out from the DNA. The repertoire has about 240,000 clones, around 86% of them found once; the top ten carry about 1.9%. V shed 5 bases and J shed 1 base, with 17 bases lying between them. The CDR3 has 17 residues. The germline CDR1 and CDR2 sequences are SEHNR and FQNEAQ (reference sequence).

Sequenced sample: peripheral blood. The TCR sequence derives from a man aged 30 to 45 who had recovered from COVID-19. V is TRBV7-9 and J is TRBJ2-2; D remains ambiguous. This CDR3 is CASSPLRSSGNTGELFF. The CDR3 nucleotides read TGTGCCAGCAGCCCCCTAAGGTCTTCAGGGAACACCGGGGAGCTGTTTTTT.